A single TCR beta chain is shown here with its context. There is no known antigen for this receptor. Nothing much larger sits one base from this clone, and base qualities are not available. The record originates from a study of blood T cell repertoires in COVID-19 (dated by TCRdb to between 2020 and 2021). Context from the whole study: Samples covering the acute and convalescent phases of COVID-19 were provided by collaborators in the United States, Italy and Spain. The samples were drawn from two sources: the first 160 participants of the ongoing ImmuneRACE study, and 1,000 to 1,500 subjects contributed by 6 global collaborators. Deeply sampled blood TCRbeta repertoires from subjects exposed to, actively infected with, or recovered from COVID-19 were included in the dataset. The repertoires were released in a freely available public database intended as a resource for research on the immune response to SARS-CoV-2. Nearly every sample came with metadata listing a de-identified subject ID, COVID-19 status, age in years and sex. The prospective study material was composed of cDNA or gDNA derived from T cells, B-cell-depleted T cells, or PBMCs. Where HLA class I and class II types were available, the types were taken from metadata supplied by the sample provider, not from assay-based typing.

What the study reported, not specific to this receptor: How much clinical and demographic metadata was included differed by source and by participant, and the metadata was provided uncurated.

Collaborating institutions collected whole blood in K2EDTA tubes following their own protocols. For TCRbeta analysis, collaborators shipped samples as frozen whole blood, isolated PBMCs, or DNA extracted from either of those sample types. Germline trimming amounts to 4 bases on V and 7 bases on J, with 9 as the count of junction bases outside the gene matches. As encoded in the germline V gene, CDR1 is SGHTA while CDR2 is FQGNSA. From its cysteine to its phenylalanine, the CDR3 spans 14 amino acids. Just the 42-base CDR3 DNA is kept, in frame starting at base 1. The immunoSEQ Assay, a bias-controlled multiplex PCR, was used to amplify TCRbeta CDR3 regions from genomic DNA. Concerning the study's data processing: Nucleated cell counts per sample were estimated from amplification of reference gene primers within the assay. To quantify the absolute abundance of each unique TCRbeta CDR3 rearrangement, sequence reads were collapsed and filtered. For each sample, productive Simpson clonality was calculated as the square root of Simpson's diversity index across productive rearrangements. Sourced from immuneACCESS, this table was stored by TCRdb with only in-frame sequences that have V and J called. A share of the clones is absent; for the studies checked, an unresolved V gene accounts for under half, and the remainder has no known explanation. V, J and clone size reflect that table, while D and trimming were determined from the DNA. A total of about 50,000 clones appear in this sample, 85% to 90% of them only once. The ten biggest clones cover 13% to 15% of the sample.

The receptor chain draws on TRBV7-2 and TRBJ2-7, and TRBD1 aligns with 8 junction nucleotides. The sequence was collected from a man aged 65 to 85 with acute or convalescent COVID-19. The sequenced sample consisted of peripheral blood. The DNA sequence is as follows: TGTGCCAGCAGCTCCGATTGGACAGGGTATGAGCAGTACTTC. It is translated as CASSSDWTGYEQYF.